The 24 T cell receptor beta chains given below trace back to one sample, sequenced in a study of T cell responses to AZD1222 COVID-19 vaccine. Some clones are missing from TCRdb's copy, which holds only in-frame ones; the method was immunoSEQ multiplex PCR. Among roughly 150,000 clones listed, roughly 91% were seen once. The material was peripheral blood, obtained on day 0 of AZD1222 vaccination. These receptors all come from an adult in good health.

This chain connects TRBV2 to TRBJ1-4; D is perhaps TRBD1 (5 bases). The germline V and J ends were trimmed by 3 bases and 11 bases, with 19 bases remaining between them. CDR3 size: 15 residues. CDR1 SNHLY and CDR2 FYNNEI come from the germline V gene. The CDR3 DNA reads TGTGCCAGCAGTGATATACCCGGGACCGTCGAGAAACTGTTTTTT. Translation gives CASSDIPGTVEKLFF.

The chain is built from TRBV11-2 and TRBJ1-1, with unresolved D. Germline assignment: CDR1 SGHAT and CDR2 FQNNGV. This CDR3 is built from 15 residues. V gave up 4 bases and J gave up 0 bases, with 12 bases separating them. In DNA form, the CDR3 reads TGTGCCAGCAGCTCTTCCGGTTACATGAACACTGAAGCTTTCTTT. It codes for CASSSSGYMNTEAFF.

This chain links TRBV19 with TRBJ2-5; 10 bases are a match to TRBD2. Germline CDR1 LNHDA, CDR2 SQIVND (reference sequence). The CDR3 contains 16 residues. The J segment lost 1 base and the V segment lost 4 bases, leaving 6 bases of the junction unmatched. The CDR3 spells CASSKRTSGLQETQYF. Written as DNA, the CDR3 is TGTGCCAGTAGTAAGCGGACTAGCGGACTCCAAGAGACCCAGTACTTC.

The rearrangement uses TRBV20-1 and TRBJ2-7, with 10 bases aligning to TRBD2. The CDR3 runs to 13 residues. The trim removed 3 bases at V and 6 bases at J, leaving 5 bases unmatched. From germline, CDR1 is DFQATT and CDR2 SNEGSKA (reference sequence). The CDR3 protein is CSASDSGGREQYF. The CDR3 coding sequence is TGCAGTGCTAGTGATAGCGGGGGGCGCGAGCAGTACTTC.

This sequence joins TRBV4-3 and TRBJ1-2, with 7 positions matching TRBD1. Germline lookup yields CDR1 LGHNA and CDR2 YSLEER. This CDR3 has 16 amino acids. The J segment lost 4 bases and the V segment lost 0 bases, leaving 8 bases of the junction unmatched. The CDR3 DNA reads as TGCGCCAGCAGCCAAGAAACAGGGGCGGCCCGCTATGGCTACACCTTC. It specifies CASSQETGAARYGYTF.

The CDR3 loop is CASSLQGYSGNTIYF. CDR3 DNA: TGTGCCAGCAGCTTACAGGGTTACTCTGGAAACACCATATATTTT. The chain couples TRBV5-4 to TRBJ1-3, with a tentative D call TRBD1 (6 bases). The V end was cut by 2 bases, the J end by 0 bases, with 9 bases between. CDR3 length: 15 amino acids. Germline V gene data show CDR1 as SGHNT and CDR2 as YYREEE (reference sequence). The variable domain in full, with the rest retrieved from reference TRBV5-4 and TRBJ1-3, is ETGVTQSPTHLIKTRGQQVTLRCSSQSGHNTVSWYQQALGQGPQFIFQYYREEENGRGNFPPRFSGLQFPNYSSELNVNALELDDSALYLCASSLQGYSGNTIYFGEGSWLTVV.

The V call is TRBV7-9, the J call TRBJ2-2; D unclear. The CDR3 covers 14 residues. Germline V gene lookup returns CDR1 SEHNR and CDR2 FQNEAQ (reference sequence). V was trimmed by 5 bases and J by 9 bases, leaving 16 bases between them. For the CDR3, the DNA is TGTGCCAGCAGCCCTCAAACCCCAGTCAGGGAGCTGTTTTTT. Its protein product is CASSPQTPVRELFF.

CDR3: CASSVEGRSGETQYF. The CDR3 DNA sequence: TGTGCCAGCAGCGTAGAAGGGAGATCAGGGGAGACCCAGTACTTC. The V and J genes are TRBV9 and TRBJ2-5; D assignment may be TRBD1 or TRBD2 (5 bases each). Germline assignment: CDR1 SGDLS and CDR2 YYNGEE. Between the trimmed V and J ends, which lost 0 bases and 5 bases, there was a span of 14 bases. The CDR3 has 15 residues. The complete variable domain, with remaining parts taken from reference TRBV9 and TRBJ2-5, reads DSGVTQTPKHLITATGQRVTLRCSPRSGDLSVYWYQQSLDQGLQFLIQYYNGEERAKGNILERFSAQQFPDLHSELNLSSLELGDSALYFCASSVEGRSGETQYFGPGTRLLVL.

The V and J genes are TRBV28 and TRBJ1-6, with D perhaps TRBD1 (6 bases). Germline loops: CDR1 MDHEN, CDR2 SYDVKM. The CDR3 loop spans 15 amino acids. V lost 6 bases and J 5 bases, leaving 14 bases between the germline ends. The CDR3 DNA is TGTGCCAGCAGGTCAGACAGGCTGGATAATTCACCCCTCCACTTT. This sequence encodes CASRSDRLDNSPLHF.

This clone was seen a handful of times. This chain links TRBV12-3 or TRBV12-4 with TRBJ2-1; maybe TRBD1 (5 bases). V was pared by 7 bases and J by 6 bases, with 13 bases between. The CDR3 has 13 amino acids. CDR3: CASTPGAVNEQFF. CDR3 nucleotides: TGTGCCAGCACCCCTGGGGCGGTCAATGAGCAGTTCTTC.

This chain connects TRBV10-2 to TRBJ1-5; TRBD1 is a possible D gene (6 bases). The CDR3 runs 15 residues. Germline V gene data show CDR1 as WSHSY and CDR2 as SAAADI. V was cut by 5 bases and J by 2 bases, with 13 bases left in between. Here the CDR3 DNA reads TGCGCCAGCAGTATACAGGGAAGGGGCAATCAGCCCCAGCATTTT. Its translation is CASSIQGRGNQPQHF.

This clone occurred a few times. The chain is built from TRBV21-1 and TRBJ1-4; the table's D gene call, TRBD1, was not cross checked with the DNA. TRBV21-1 is annotated as a pseudogene. CDR3 size: 14 residues. The CDR3 DNA follows: TGTGCCAGCAGCACTTCCGGGACAGGGGAAAAACTGTTTTTT. This sequence encodes CASSTSGTGEKLFF.

The rearrangement joins TRBV2 to TRBJ1-5; D is perhaps TRBD1 (5 bases). This CDR3 contains 14 residues. In germline, CDR1 is SNHLY, CDR2 FYNNEI. The V and J ends lost 6 bases and 2 bases respectively, with 11 bases between them. The CDR3 protein is CASSVDSGNQPQHF. The CDR3 DNA follows: TGTGCCAGCAGCGTTGACAGTGGCAATCAGCCCCAGCATTTT.

This clone was found a few times. The chain recombines TRBV5-5 with TRBJ1-1; D call uncertain. V lost 0 bases to trimming and J lost 4 bases, with 10 bases between them. Germline CDR1 SGHKS, CDR2 YYEKEE (reference sequence). CDR3 length equals 14 residues. CDR3 loop: CASSLVGRATEAFF. CDR3 DNA: TGTGCCAGCAGCTTGGTTGGGAGAGCCACTGAAGCTTTCTTT.

This sequence joins TRBV5-4 and TRBJ2-1, with no clear D. Germline V gene sequence: CDR1 SGHNT, CDR2 YYREEE (reference sequence). The CDR3 runs 14 residues. The germline V and J ends were trimmed by 4 bases and 1 base, with 9 bases remaining between them. Written as DNA, the CDR3 is TGTGCCAGCAGCATGTATAGTTCCTACAATGAGCAGTTCTTC. Protein product: CASSMYSSYNEQFF.

This clone has only a few counts. V usage is TRBV4-3 and J usage is TRBJ1-2, with 7 nucleotides matching TRBD1. Germline values: CDR1 LGHNA, CDR2 YSLEER. This CDR3 contains 17 residues. With V trimmed by 4 bases and J by 4 bases, 15 bases remained unmatched. The CDR3 bases are TGCGCCAGCAGCCGGCAAAGTTTGACAGGGAGAAGCTATGGCTACACCTTC. Protein sequence: CASSRQSLTGRSYGYTF.

The rearrangement uses TRBV7-2 and TRBJ2-7; D may be TRBD2 (5 bases). This CDR3 is built from 12 residues. Germline-derived CDR1 and CDR2 are SGHTA and FQGNSA. Trimming pared 1 base from V and 7 bases from J, leaving 8 bases between. CDR3 sequence (DNA): TGTGCCAGCAGCTTAGGGACTGGTGAGCAGTACTTC. Translating gives CASSLGTGEQYF.

The chain employs TRBV5-5 and TRBJ2-1; D may be TRBD1 or TRBD2 (5 bases each). With 1 base removed from V and 7 bases from J, the gap between germline ends came to 15 bases. The CDR3 is 15 residues long. Germline V gives CDR1 SGHKS, CDR2 YYEKEE (reference sequence). Here the CDR3 DNA reads TGTGCCAGCAGCTTGTCCGGGGCCCCGTTGAATGAGCAGTTCTTC. This gives the protein CASSLSGAPLNEQFF.

The gene calls are TRBV6-5 and TRBJ1-3, with D hard to call. Per germline, CDR1 MNHEY and CDR2 SVGAGI. CDR3 length: 12 residues. Trimming stripped 6 bases from V and 0 bases from J, with 3 bases between. The CDR3 sequence: CASRSSGNTIYF. DNA of the CDR3: TGTGCCAGCAGGAGCTCTGGAAACACCATATATTTT.

V gene TRBV25-1 combines with J gene TRBJ1-1; D might be TRBD1 (6 bases). V was trimmed by 3 bases and J by 2 bases, leaving 13 bases between them. The CDR3 is 15 residues long. Germline V gene sequence: CDR1 MGHDK, CDR2 SYGVNS. As DNA, the CDR3 is TGTGCCAGCAGTGAGCGAGGACAGATAAACACTGAAGCTTTCTTT. As protein: CASSERGQINTEAFF.

The rearrangement links TRBV7-8 to TRBJ1-5; D remains unclear. CDR1 and CDR2 from the germline V gene are SGHVS and FQNEAQ. The CDR3 sequence is 15 residues long. V was trimmed by 6 bases and J by 5 bases, leaving 17 bases between them. CDR3 residues: CASSSQSGPDQPQHF. CDR3 nucleotide sequence: TGTGCCAGCAGTTCCCAATCCGGACCCGATCAGCCCCAGCATTTT.

The V call is TRBV7-6, the J call TRBJ2-7, with 7 bases lining up with TRBD2. Per germline, CDR1 SGHVS and CDR2 FNYEAQ. The CDR3 totals 17 residues. The V and J ends lost 1 base and 4 bases, in that order; junction bases with no gene match: 13. The CDR3 region is CASSLGVGGSSTYEQYF. CDR3 nucleotide sequence: TGTGCCAGCAGCTTAGGAGTTGGCGGGAGCAGTACGTACGAGCAGTACTTC.

The chain links TRBV7-9 to TRBJ1-1; possible D gene TRBD1, 6 bases. Per germline, CDR1 SEHNR and CDR2 FQNEAQ (reference sequence). The V and J ends lost 5 bases and 0 bases respectively, with 13 bases between them. This CDR3 comprises 15 residues. The CDR3 reads CASSREQGLNTEAFF. For the CDR3, the DNA is TGTGCCAGCAGCCGGGAACAGGGACTGAACACTGAAGCTTTCTTT.

The V call is TRBV25-1, the J call TRBJ1-2, with 7 bases identical to TRBD1. CDR1 MGHDK and CDR2 SYGVNS come from the germline V gene. This CDR3 is built from 14 residues. Germline trimming cut 5 bases from V and 1 base from J; bases unmatched to any gene: 4. The CDR3 loop is CASSRQGDNYGYTF. CDR3 nucleotides: TGTGCCAGCAGTAGACAGGGCGATAACTATGGCTACACCTTC.